Sequencing of this T cell receptor (beta chain) was carried out in a study of vaccination and CD4 T cells after COVID-19 (dated by TCRdb to between 2021 and 2024). Some background on the complete study: SARS-CoV-2 positivity had been established in the convalescent patients by nasal swab PCR, and mild disease was recorded in several of these patients and severe disease in one. Each participant got two doses of either the Pfizer-BioNTech BNT162b2 vaccine (n=8) or the Moderna mRNA-1273 vaccine (n=2). As controls, cultures received a CEFX viral epitope pool (the positive control), an HIV-1 Nef peptide pool (the negative control), or no peptide at all. The spike-specific CD4+ TCR repertoire was compared before and after mRNA vaccination in nine to ten COVID-19 convalescent patients and a handful of infection-naive healthy vaccine recipients. Overlapping spike peptide pools from SARS-CoV-2 and from the common cold coronaviruses HCoV-NL63, HCoV-OC43 and HCoV-229E were used as culture stimuli. The convalescent cohort included six males and four females, with two Hispanic individuals, seven Caucasians, two Asians and one multiracial person. Post-COVID blood samples from convalescent patients were collected a median of roughly 100 days after diagnosis, with a range of about 30 to 170 days. A few convalescent patients were sampled both early after vaccination (day 14) and late after vaccination (days 161 to 241). The time from the second vaccine dose to post-vaccine blood sampling had a median of roughly 70 days and ranged from roughly 13 to 241 days. Beyond this particular receptor, the publication reports: In convalescent patients, a median 86.3% of post-vaccine SARS-CoV-2-reactive clones were detected only after vaccination, and vaccine-specific priming was suggested by this finding. The median count of SARS-CoV-2-reactive clonotypes went up from roughly 21 after infection to 38 after vaccination, although the change was not significant. The study included relatively few convalescent patients and did not analyze early timepoints after natural infection. Nearly all vaccine-specific clones in convalescent patients (304 of 307) were mono-reactive for SARS-CoV-2 spike rather than cross-reactive with common cold coronaviruses.

V lost 0 bases and J lost 0 bases; the stretch between them is 5 bases long. Inclusive of the bounding cysteine and phenylalanine, the CDR3 is 14 residues long. Just CDR3 DNA is preserved here, 42 bases in frame from base 1. CDR1 and CDR2 (LNHNV, YYDKDF) derive from the germline V gene (reference sequence). With regard to this clonotype: It has no known antigen specificity. Per-base quality was not reported, and no clone a single base away is much larger than it.

Library preparation employed PCR. DNA from cultured CD4+ T cells was subjected to TCR sequencing with the Oncomine TCR Beta short-read assay at the Johns Hopkins FTIC core. The QIAamp micro DNA kit was used to extract genomic DNA from the cultured CD4+ T cells. Oncomine TCR Beta libraries from cultured CD4+ T cells were pooled with unique dual indexes and sequenced on an Illumina iSeq 100. Under the source paper's analysis protocol: Non-productive sequences were removed, and CDR3s that did not start with C, did not end with F or W, or were shorter than 7 amino acids were discarded. Antigen-specific clonotypes were identified using the MANAFEST web application through comparison of peptide-stimulated wells with reference and other culture wells. For a clone to be called positive, the clone needed an FDR below 0.05, an odds ratio above 5, and a productive frequency above 0.1% in at least two of three replicate wells. A clonotype was classed as cross-reactive if the clonotype showed significant expansion both in SARS-CoV-2 spike wells and in at least one common cold coronavirus spike condition. Levenshtein distances (stringdist) and unrooted phylogenetic trees (ape) in R version 3.6.1 were used to assess CDR3 homology. Clones were called with MiXCR by TCRdb after fastp trimmed the public reads at Q25, and only in-frame beta chains were retained. Each record represents a unique CDR3 protein, reported with the most common genes and DNA among its rows. It is TCRdb's table, rather than the study itself, that gives the V and J calls and clone size. Recorded for this sample are tens of thousands of distinct CDR3 sequences; 30% to 35% of them occurred a single time. Over 10% of the sample is held by the ten biggest clonotypes.

The intended sense of this specimen's time point label: late sampling 161 to 241 days after vaccination in three convalescent patients. Per the publication, the treatment or condition label means: roughly 10-day PBMC culture with coronavirus spike peptide pools or control peptides (ViraFEST assay). The study used the ViraFEST assay, which expanded antigen-specific T cells with peptide pools and then identified expanded clonotypes by TCR sequencing. Positive SARS-CoV-2 PCR tests in the convalescent patients dated from March to December 2020, before Alpha, Beta and Delta variants emerged in the United States. Under 2.5 million PBMCs per well were cultured in IMDM with approximately 5% human AB serum and approximately 10 IU/ml IL-2, plus 10 ug/ml peptide pools. On days 3 and 7, half of the culture medium was replaced with fresh IL-2-containing medium. After less than twelve days of culture, CD4+ T cells were isolated by negative selection with the EasySep CD4+ T cell isolation kit. Ficoll-Paque Plus gradient centrifugation was used to isolate PBMCs from whole blood, and the isolated PBMCs were then either used fresh or cryopreserved at -140C. In general, triplicate wells were set up for every culture condition.

Source: CD4+ T cells from blood, cultured in vitro, taken about 7 months after SARS-CoV-2 vaccination. This TCR was sampled from a human donor who had recovered from COVID-19. This chain is built from TRBV15 and TRBJ1-2; too little of a D gene remains to name it. The CDR3: CATSRDMANYGYTF. The base sequence is TGTGCCACCAGCAGAGATATGGCTAACTATGGCTACACCTTC.